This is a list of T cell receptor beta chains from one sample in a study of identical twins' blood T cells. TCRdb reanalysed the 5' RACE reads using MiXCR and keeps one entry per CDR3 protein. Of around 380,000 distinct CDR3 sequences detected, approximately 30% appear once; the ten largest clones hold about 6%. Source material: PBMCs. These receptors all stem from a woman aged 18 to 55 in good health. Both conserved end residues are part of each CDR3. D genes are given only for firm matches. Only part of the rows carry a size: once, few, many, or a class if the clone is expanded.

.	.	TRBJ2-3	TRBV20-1	CGAPGQTSDTQYF	TGCGGTGCCCCGGGCCAAACCTCAGATACGCAGTATTTT
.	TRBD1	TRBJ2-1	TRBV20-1	CSARDGRGNLNEQFF	TGCAGTGCTAGAGATGGCAGGGGGAACTTAAATGAGCAGTTCTTC
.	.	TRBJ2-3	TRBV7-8	CASSLQGSDTQYF	TGTGCCAGCAGCTTACAGGGGTCGGATACGCAGTATTTT
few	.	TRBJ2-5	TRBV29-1	CSAPSSQNPNQETQYF	TGCAGCGCTCCCTCTTCCCAGAATCCTAACCAAGAGACCCAGTACTTC
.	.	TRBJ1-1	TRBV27	CASSRQEYTEAFF	TGTGCCAGCAGTCGACAGGAGTACACTGAAGCTTTCTTT
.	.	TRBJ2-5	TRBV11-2	CASSLEKTQYF	TGTGCCAGCAGCTTAGAGAAGACCCAGTACTTC
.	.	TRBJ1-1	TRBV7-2	CASATGSRTEAFF	TGTGCCAGCGCTACAGGGTCTAGGACTGAAGCTTTCTTT
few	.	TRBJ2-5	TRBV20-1	CSARNSETQYF	TGCAGTGCTAGGAACTCGGAGACCCAGTACTTC
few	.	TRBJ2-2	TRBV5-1	CASSLRRENTGELFF	TGCGCCAGCAGCTTGAGGCGGGAGAACACCGGGGAGCTGTTTTTT
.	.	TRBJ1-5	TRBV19	CASSMWNSNQPQHF	TGTGCCAGTAGTATGTGGAATAGCAATCAGCCCCAGCATTTT
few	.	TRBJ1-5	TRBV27	CASSWVGIRGNQPQHF	TGTGCCAGCAGTTGGGTTGGGATCCGGGGCAATCAGCCCCAGCATTTT
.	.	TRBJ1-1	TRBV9	CASSLTCKEAFF	TGTGCCAGCAGCCTGACATGCAAGGAAGCTTTCTTT
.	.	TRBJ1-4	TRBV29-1	CSVLVAYEKLFF	TGCAGCGTTCTCGTGGCGTATGAAAAACTGTTTTTT
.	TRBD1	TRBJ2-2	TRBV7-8	CASSSRRTGNTGELFF	TGTGCCAGCAGCTCAAGAAGGACAGGGAACACCGGGGAGCTGTTTTTT
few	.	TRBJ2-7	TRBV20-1	CSARQIYEQYF	TGCAGTGCTAGACAGATTTACGAGCAGTACTTC
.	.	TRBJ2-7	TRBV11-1	CASSLAEGLFAYEQYF	TGTGCCAGCAGCTTAGCAGAGGGGCTGTTCGCCTACGAGCAGTACTTC
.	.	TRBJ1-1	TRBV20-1	CSAITGYQAFF	TGCAGTGCTATCACAGGATATCAAGCTTTCTTT
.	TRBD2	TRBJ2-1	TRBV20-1	CSAGGLVTAEQFF	TGCAGTGCTGGCGGACTAGTGACAGCCGAGCAGTTCTTC
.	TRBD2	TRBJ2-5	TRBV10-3	CAISDGTSAQYF	TGTGCCATCAGTGACGGGACTAGCGCCCAGTACTTC
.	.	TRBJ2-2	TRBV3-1	CASSHRTRRNTGELFF	TGTGCCAGCAGCCATCGTACCCGGCGGAACACCGGGGAGCTGTTTTTT
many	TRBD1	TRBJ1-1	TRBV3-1	CASSQDRSSYEAFF	TGTGCCAGCAGCCAGGACAGGTCGAGCTACGAAGCTTTCTTT
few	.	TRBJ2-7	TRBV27	CASSTHSGSSYEQYF	TGTGCCAGCAGTACTCACAGTGGAAGCTCCTACGAGCAGTACTTC
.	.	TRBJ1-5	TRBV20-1	CSVVRGYSNQPQHF	TGCAGTGTGGTCCGAGGTTATAGCAATCAGCCCCAGCATTTT
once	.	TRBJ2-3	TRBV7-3	CASSLTRASTDTQYF	TGTGCCAGCAGCTTAACGAGAGCGTCTACAGATACGCAGTATTTT
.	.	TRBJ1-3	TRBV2	CASSGMRNTIYF	TGTGCCAGCAGTGGGATGCGAAACACCATATATTTT
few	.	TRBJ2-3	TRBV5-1	CASSLPRLETDTQYF	TGCGCCAGCAGCTTGCCCCGGCTAGAGACAGATACGCAGTATTTT
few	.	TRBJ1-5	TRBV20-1	CSARGPNSNQPQHF	TGCAGTGCTAGGGGACCTAATAGCAATCAGCCCCAGCATTTT
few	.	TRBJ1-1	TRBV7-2	CASNLRTTTEAFF	TGTGCCAGCAACCTCAGGACAACGACTGAAGCTTTCTTT
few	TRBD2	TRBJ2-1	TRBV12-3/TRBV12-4	CASSFLAGGPRYNEQFF	TGTGCCAGCAGTTTTTTGGCGGGGGGGCCGAGATACAATGAGCAGTTCTTC